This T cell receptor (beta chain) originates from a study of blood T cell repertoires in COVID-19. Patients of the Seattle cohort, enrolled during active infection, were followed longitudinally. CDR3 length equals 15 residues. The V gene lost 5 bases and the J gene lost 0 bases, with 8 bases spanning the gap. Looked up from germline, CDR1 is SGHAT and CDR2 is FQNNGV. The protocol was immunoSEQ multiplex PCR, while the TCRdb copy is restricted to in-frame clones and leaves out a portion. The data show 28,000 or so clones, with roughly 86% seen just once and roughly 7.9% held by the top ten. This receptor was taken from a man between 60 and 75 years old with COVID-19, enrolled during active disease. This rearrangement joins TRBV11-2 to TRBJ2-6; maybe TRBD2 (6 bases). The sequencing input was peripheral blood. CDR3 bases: TGTGCCAGCAGCCAGGGAGGCTCTGGGGCCAACGTCCTGACTTTC. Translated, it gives CASSQGGSGANVLTF.